This T cell receptor (beta chain) was documented in a study of T-cell memory formation after mild COVID-19. V dropped 3 bases and J dropped 5 bases, with 14 bases sitting between them. This CDR3 has 15 residues. Constant-segment-primed 5'RACE gave TCR alpha and TCR beta cDNA libraries with sample barcodes and UMIs. Each CDR3 protein gets one entry after TCRdb re-called the 5' RACE reads with MiXCR. Of over 450,000 distinct CDR3 sequences listed, roughly 21% are singletons. This clonotype was seen many times. The rearrangement links TRBV12-3 or TRBV12-4 to TRBJ2-1; D tentatively reads TRBD1 or TRBD2 (5 bases each). Sample: PBMCs or a T cell subset sorted from them (not recorded which). This clonotype originated in an adult woman who had mild COVID-19 (a few samples of this study predate the infection). Cell type and time point are not known. The CDR3 is CASSLGGTNNNEQFF. CDR3 nucleotides: TGTGCCAGCAGTTTGGGTGGGACCAATAACAATGAGCAGTTCTTC.